This TCR beta chain stems from a study of molecular identifiers for immune sequencing clone quantification. The CDR3 totals 13 residues. Germline lookup yields CDR1 LNHDA and CDR2 SQIVND (reference sequence). V was shortened by 3 bases and J by 8 bases, with 11 bases between the two germline ends. TCRdb called the PCR reads again in MiXCR, with one record for every CDR3 protein. The sample has approximately 630,000 distinct CDR3 sequences, 25% seen once. The chain carries TRBV19 and TRBJ2-1; D gene uncertain. This clonotype was obtained from a human donor in good health. Some libraries in this study had Jurkat cell RNA spiked in. The sequenced sample was naive CD8+ T cells from blood, with Jurkat cell RNA spiked in. Stated subset: FACS-sorted CD8+CD4-CCR7+CD45RA+ naive T cells. The CDR3 reads CASSIWAMDEQFF. The CDR3, as DNA: TGTGCCAGTAGTATTTGGGCTATGGATGAGCAGTTCTTC. Together with reference TRBV19 and TRBJ2-1, the CDR3 gives the full variable domain: DGGITQSPKYLFRKEGQNVTLSCEQNLNHDAMYWYRQDPGQGLRLIYYSQIVNDFQKGDIAEGYSVSREKKESFPLTVTSAQKNPTAFYLCASSIWAMDEQFFGPGTRLTVL.